In this sample, the clone carrying this TCR beta chain is medium-sized. No antigen is known for it. At the DNA level, this CDR3 is encoded by other sequences in the same sample as well. The sample belongs to a study of lymphopenia after photon versus proton radiotherapy. The length of the CDR3 is 15 residues. Germline CDR1 is MDHEN and CDR2 is SYDVKM. V dropped 2 bases and J dropped 2; count of bases not matched to a gene: 2. The protocol was immunoSEQ multiplex PCR, while the TCRdb copy is restricted to in-frame clones and leaves out a portion. The sample has 20,000 to 30,000 clones, about 82% seen once. Study results and limitations: Survival link was tested only in deceased patients; proton benefit remains a possibility. Photon-treated patients lost naive T cells and TCR diversity; proton-treated stayed stable. A bigger post-nadir fall in TCR diversity correlated inversely with survival time in deceased patients. Post-nadir diversity loss with photons came from oligoclonal expansion, particularly CD8+ Temra cells.

The V call is TRBV28, the J call TRBJ1-5; TRBD1 agrees at 8 bases. This receptor was identified in a woman in her 70s with pancreatic cancer. Material: peripheral blood, obtained from a patient treated with proton-based radiotherapy. CDR3 region: CASSLGQGGNQPQHF. CDR3 DNA sequence: TGTGCCAGCAGTTTAGGACAGGGAGGCAATCAGCCCCAGCATTTT.